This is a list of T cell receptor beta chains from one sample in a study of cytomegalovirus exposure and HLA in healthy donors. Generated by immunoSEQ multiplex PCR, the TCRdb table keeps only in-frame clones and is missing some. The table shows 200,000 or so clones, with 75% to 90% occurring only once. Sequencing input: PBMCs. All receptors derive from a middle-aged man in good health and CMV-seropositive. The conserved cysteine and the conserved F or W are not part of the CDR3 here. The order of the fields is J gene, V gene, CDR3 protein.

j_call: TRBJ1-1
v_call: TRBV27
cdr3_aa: ASSLSIVSEAF

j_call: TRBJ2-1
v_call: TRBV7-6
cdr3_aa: ASSPSGIEQF

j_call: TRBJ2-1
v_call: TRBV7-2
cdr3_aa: ASSLVQGMYYEQF

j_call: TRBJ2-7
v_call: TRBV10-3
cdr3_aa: AISVDRAYEQY

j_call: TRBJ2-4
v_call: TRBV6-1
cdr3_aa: ASSRSPGQGNIQY

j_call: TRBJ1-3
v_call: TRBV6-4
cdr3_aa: ASSGQRLSGNTIY

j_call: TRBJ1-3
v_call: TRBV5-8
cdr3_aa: ASTTYGGTGNTIY

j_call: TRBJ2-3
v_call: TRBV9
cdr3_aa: ASSVDRGGPDTQY

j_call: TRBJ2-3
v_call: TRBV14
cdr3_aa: ASSQDLLAGVMQY

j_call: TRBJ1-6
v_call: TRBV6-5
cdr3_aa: ASMRFNNSPLH

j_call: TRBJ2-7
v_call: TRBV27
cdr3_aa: ASSAGTFSYEQY

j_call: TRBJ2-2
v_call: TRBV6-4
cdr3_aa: ASSDDWVAGGPGELF

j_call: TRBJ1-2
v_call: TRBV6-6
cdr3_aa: ASSYSRQGDYGYT

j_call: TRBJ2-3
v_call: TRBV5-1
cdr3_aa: ASSSGLAGGTLTDTQY

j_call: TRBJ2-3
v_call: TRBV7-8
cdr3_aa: ASSRRLRSNTDTQY

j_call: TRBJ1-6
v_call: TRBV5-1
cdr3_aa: ASSLETGEDSPLH

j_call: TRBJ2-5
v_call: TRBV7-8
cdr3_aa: ASSPPGQVREAQY

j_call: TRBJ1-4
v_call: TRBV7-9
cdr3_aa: SSSLWTGPEKLF

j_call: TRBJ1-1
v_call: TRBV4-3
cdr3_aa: ASSRTRDTEAF

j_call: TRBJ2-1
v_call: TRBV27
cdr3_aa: ASSLFGAGDYNEQF

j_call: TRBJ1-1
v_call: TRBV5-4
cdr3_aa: ASSSPGGYTEAF

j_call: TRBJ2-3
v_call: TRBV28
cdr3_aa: ASSLLAGGTDTQY

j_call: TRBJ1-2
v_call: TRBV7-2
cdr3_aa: ASSLARVRGYT

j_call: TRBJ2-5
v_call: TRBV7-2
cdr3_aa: ASSTTWGTSGGLQETQY

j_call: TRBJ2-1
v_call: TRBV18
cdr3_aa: ASSPLHISNNEQF

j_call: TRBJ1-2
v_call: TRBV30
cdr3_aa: AWGGQQGAGGYT

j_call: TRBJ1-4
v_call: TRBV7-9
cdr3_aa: SSSSWGTGGAANEKLF

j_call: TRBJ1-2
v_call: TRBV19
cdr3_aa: ASTGQGLLYYGYT

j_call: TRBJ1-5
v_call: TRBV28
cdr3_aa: ATSDRGNQPQH

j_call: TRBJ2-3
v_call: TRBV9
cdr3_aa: ASSTGGRGTDTQY

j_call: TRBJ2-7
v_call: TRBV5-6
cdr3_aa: ASSLRLAGLTYEQY

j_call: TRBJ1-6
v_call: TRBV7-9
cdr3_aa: SSSLSDSPLH

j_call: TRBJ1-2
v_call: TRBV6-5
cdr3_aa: ASSQTDNYGYT

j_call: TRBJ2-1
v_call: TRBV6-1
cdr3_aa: ASSEERGGGGEQF

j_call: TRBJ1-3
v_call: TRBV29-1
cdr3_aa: SATRDRNTIY

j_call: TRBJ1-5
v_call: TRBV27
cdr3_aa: ASSLQGRNQPQH

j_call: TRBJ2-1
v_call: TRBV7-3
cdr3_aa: ASSLIGGGLYNEQF

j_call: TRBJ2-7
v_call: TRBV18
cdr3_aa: ASSAGITYEQY

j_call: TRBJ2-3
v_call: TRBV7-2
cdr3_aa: ASSITGLGADTQY

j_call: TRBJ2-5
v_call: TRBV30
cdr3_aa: AWSVLAGGWWETQY

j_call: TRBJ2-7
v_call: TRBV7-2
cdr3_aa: ASSSDITGYYEQY

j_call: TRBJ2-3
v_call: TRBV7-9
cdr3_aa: ASSRTSGYTDTQY

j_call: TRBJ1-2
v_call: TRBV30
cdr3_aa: AWSHGQGNYGYT

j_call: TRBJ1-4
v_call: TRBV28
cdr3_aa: ASRRGLAANEKLF

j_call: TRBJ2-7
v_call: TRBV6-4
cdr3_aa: ASSDSTAYEQY

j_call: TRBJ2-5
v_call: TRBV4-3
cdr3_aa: ASSQDPAGGPPIETQY

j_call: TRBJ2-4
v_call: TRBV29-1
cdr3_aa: SVEGQGNIQY

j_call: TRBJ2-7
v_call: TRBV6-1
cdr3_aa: ASKAGQGSYEQY

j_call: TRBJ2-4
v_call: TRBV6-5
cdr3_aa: ASSYNRANIQY

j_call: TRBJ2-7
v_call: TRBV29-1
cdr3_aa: SVEALGEQY

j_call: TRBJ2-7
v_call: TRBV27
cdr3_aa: ASSPGTEGAGEQY

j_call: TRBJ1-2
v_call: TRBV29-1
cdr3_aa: SVVSRGYSYT

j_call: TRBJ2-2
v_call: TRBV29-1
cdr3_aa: SVTGTSGELF

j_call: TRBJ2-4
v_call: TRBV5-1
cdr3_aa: ASSLGEMIAKNIQY

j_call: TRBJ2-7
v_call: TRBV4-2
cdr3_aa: ASSQDAGFGEQY

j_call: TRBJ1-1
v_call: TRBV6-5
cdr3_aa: ASIFEGNTEAF

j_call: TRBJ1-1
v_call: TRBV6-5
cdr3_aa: ASSYSDWGVNTEAF